A single sample is the source of the 20 T cell receptor beta chains below, sequenced in a study of blood T cell repertoires in COVID-19 (dated by TCRdb to 2020 to 2021). Libraries were constructed by the immunoSEQ multiplex PCR assay. TCRdb obtained this table from immuneACCESS and retained in-frame rearrangements with V and J assigned. These tables miss some clones; where compared with another copy, unresolved V genes account for less than half of the shortfall, and the remainder is unexplained. A total of about 480,000 clones appear in this sample, 88% of them only once. About 2% of the sample rests with the top ten. Sample: PBMCs or T cells enriched from blood (not recorded which). The receptors shown here come from a woman aged 40-49 years who had recovered from COVID-19.

The chain carries TRBV3-1 (or the pseudogene TRBV3-2) and TRBJ1-5; D gene uncertain. V was trimmed by 0 bases and J by 3 bases, leaving 9 bases between them. This CDR3 is 15 amino acids long. Germline assignment: CDR1 LGHDT and CDR2 YNNKEL (reference sequence). CDR3 amino acids: CASSQDVGYNQPQHF. The DNA for the CDR3 is TGTGCCAGCAGCCAAGATGTGGGCTACAATCAGCCCCAGCATTTT.

The chain uses TRBV7-8 and TRBJ1-1, with 7 positions matching TRBD1. This CDR3 contains 14 residues. V shed 5 bases and J 5 bases; nucleotides not matched to a gene: 8. Germline assignment: CDR1 SGHVS and CDR2 FQNEAQ. The CDR3, as DNA: TGTGCCAGCAGCCGAGGGGGCGCTGGGACTGAAGCTTTCTTT. Translation: CASSRGGAGTEAFF.

This chain uses TRBV4-1 with TRBJ1-2; D may be TRBD1 (6 bases). V lost 0 bases, J lost 4 bases, and 9 bases lay in between. CDR1 is MGHRA, CDR2 YSYEKL, per germline. This CDR3 comprises 14 residues. CDR3 in DNA: TGCGCCAGCAGCCAAGACACAGGGAGCTATGGCTACACCTTC. Residues: CASSQDTGSYGYTF.

The V call is TRBV27, the J call TRBJ2-7; 11 positions agree with TRBD2. V lost 2 bases, J lost 12 bases, and 6 bases stayed unmatched. Germline CDR1 is MNHEY and CDR2 is SMNVEV (reference sequence). The CDR3 totals 13 residues. CDR3 bases: TGTGCCAGCAGTTTAGTGACTAGCGGGATTTGGTACTTC. Encoded protein: CASSLVTSGIWYF.

The chain links TRBV6-5 to TRBJ2-7; 9 nucleotides match TRBD2. V lost 6 bases and J lost 2; bases outside the gene matches: 5. The CDR3 has 14 residues. Germline lookup yields CDR1 MNHEY and CDR2 SVGAGI. CDR3 loop: CASSLTSGTYEQYF. CDR3 sequence (DNA): TGTGCCAGCAGCCTGACTAGCGGAACCTACGAGCAGTACTTC.

In nucleotides, the CDR3 is TGTGCCAGCAGCTCGGCCGGGACAGGGCCGAACACTGAAGCTTTCTTT. Translating it yields CASSSAGTGPNTEAFF. The chain links TRBV7-9 to TRBJ1-1; 9 bases fit TRBD1. Germline-derived CDR1 and CDR2 are SEHNR and FQNEAQ (reference sequence). J was trimmed by 1 base and V by 4 bases; bases with no gene match: 7. CDR3 length equals 16 residues.

V gene TRBV6-5 combines with J gene TRBJ2-1; 8 bases are shared with TRBD1. V shed 5 bases, J shed 6 bases, and the junction held 9 bases outside the gene matches. CDR3 length: 15 amino acids. CDR1 MNHEY and CDR2 SVGAGI come from the germline V gene. The CDR3 sequence is CASSPPGDRSNEQFF. Here the CDR3 DNA reads TGTGCCAGCAGTCCGCCCGGGGACAGGAGCAATGAGCAGTTCTTC.

This rearrangement joins TRBV5-6 to TRBJ1-1; D may be TRBD1 (6 bases). CDR1 is SGHDT, CDR2 YYEEEE, per germline. Deletions cut 6 bases from V and 5 bases from J, with 17 bases between. CDR3 size: 14 residues. CDR3: CASNYQGMRTEAFF. CDR3 nucleotide sequence: TGTGCCAGCAATTATCAGGGGATGAGAACTGAAGCTTTCTTT.

J is TRBJ2-7 and V is TRBV21-1; TRBD1 is taken as the D call from the table, unchecked against the DNA. TRBV21-1 is listed as a pseudogene. The CDR3 is 16 residues long. The CDR3 spells CASRKKVSGGYHEQYF. The CDR3 coding sequence is TGTGCCAGCAGAAAAAAGGTGTCAGGGGGGTACCACGAGCAGTACTTC.

The genes are TRBV25-1 and TRBJ1-2, with D unclear. The CDR3 is 14 residues long. CDR1 MGHDK and CDR2 SYGVNS come from the germline V gene. Trimming stripped 1 base from V and 3 bases from J, with 9 bases between. The CDR3 here is CASSELESDYGYTF. The CDR3 coding sequence is TGTGCCAGCAGTGAATTAGAGTCGGACTATGGCTACACCTTC.

This clone came up once. The chain links TRBV7-9 to TRBJ2-7, with D maybe TRBD2 (5 bases). Germline CDR1 is SEHNR and CDR2 is FQNEAQ (reference sequence). This CDR3 is built from 13 residues. The V end was cut by 7 bases, the J end by 0 bases, with 10 bases between. The CDR3 DNA reads as TGTGCCAGCACCGAGGGCGACTCCTACGAGCAGTACTTC. Translating gives CASTEGDSYEQYF.

V gene TRBV5-1 combines with J gene TRBJ2-7, with D possibly matching TRBD1 (5 bases). Deletions cut 6 bases from V and 2 bases from J, with 12 bases between. Germline V lookup: CDR1 SGHRS, CDR2 YFSETQ. There are 13 residues in the CDR3. The CDR3 reads CASKAGNTYEQYF. The CDR3 DNA reads TGCGCCAGCAAGGCAGGGAATACCTACGAGCAGTACTTC.

DNA of the CDR3: TGTGCCAGCAGCCAAGGTCCGGGGACTAGCGGGAGGCCCCAAGAGACCCAGTACTTC. Encoded protein: CASSQGPGTSGRPQETQYF. The chain has TRBV4-2 and TRBJ2-5, with TRBD2 matching over 15 bases. The CDR3 is made up of 19 amino acids. The germline V gene has CDR1 LGHNA and CDR2 YNFKEQ. Trimming took 1 base from V and 1 from J; bases not matched to a gene: 7.

V gene TRBV7-2 combines with J gene TRBJ1-5; D remains ambiguous. V was clipped by 5 bases and J by 2 bases, with 7 bases between them. CDR1 SGHTA and CDR2 FQGNSA come from the germline V gene. The CDR3 is 13 residues long. CDR3 nucleotide sequence: TGTGCCAGCAGCCACGGTGGCAATCAGCCCCAGCATTTT. Amino acids: CASSHGGNQPQHF.

A few counts support this clone. V gene TRBV9 combines with J gene TRBJ2-5; D may be TRBD1 (6 bases). Germline V lookup: CDR1 SGDLS, CDR2 YYNGEE. This CDR3 is 16 amino acids long. Trimming took off 0 bases at V and 5 bases at J, with 17 bases between the two ends. The CDR3 here is CASSVEGEYQGETQYF. Here the CDR3 DNA reads TGTGCCAGCAGCGTAGAAGGGGAATACCAGGGGGAGACCCAGTACTTC.

This rearrangement joins TRBV7-6 to TRBJ1-4; D is perhaps TRBD1 (6 bases). Trimming took off 4 bases at V and 7 bases at J, with 13 bases between the two ends. Per the germline V gene, CDR1 is SGHVS and CDR2 is FNYEAQ. The CDR3 is 14 amino acids. CDR3 in amino acids: CASSSYREGEKLFF. The CDR3 nucleotides read TGTGCCAGCAGCTCTTACAGGGAGGGTGAAAAACTGTTTTTT.

The chain employs TRBV24-1 and TRBJ2-1; 10 positions agree with TRBD1. J was trimmed by 12 bases and V by 4 bases; bases with no gene match: 2. CDR3 length equals 12 residues. CDR1 KGHDR and CDR2 SFDVKD come from the germline V gene. The CDR3 nucleotides read TGTGCCACCAGTGACTGGGACAGGGGGCAGTTCTTC. It yields the protein CATSDWDRGQFF.

J is TRBJ2-1 and V is TRBV29-1, with 8 bases identical to TRBD2. The junction had 5 bases not matched to a gene; V was cut back by 7 bases and J by 3 bases. From germline, CDR1 is SQVTM and CDR2 ANQGSEA. CDR3 length: 13 amino acids. CDR3 nucleotide sequence: TGCAGCGCCGGGACTAGGGACTACAATGAGCAGTTCTTC. Amino acids: CSAGTRDYNEQFF.

The V gene is TRBV3-1 (or the pseudogene TRBV3-2), the J gene TRBJ2-1; 10 bases fit TRBD2. Germline V gives CDR1 LGHDT, CDR2 YNNKEL (reference sequence). V lost 2 bases to trimming and J lost 8 bases; unmatched junction nucleotides: 6. The CDR3 has 15 residues. The CDR3 here is CASSQLAGVVDEQFF. CDR3 nucleotide sequence: TGTGCCAGCAGCCAACTAGCGGGAGTAGTGGATGAGCAGTTCTTC.

J is TRBJ2-1 and V is TRBV5-6; a weak D match, TRBD2 (6 bases). The CDR3 totals 15 residues. Trimming pared 0 bases from V and 8 bases from J, leaving 15 bases between. The germline V gene encodes CDR1 SGHDT and CDR2 YYEEEE. CDR3 amino acids: CASSLVGREVDEQFF. The CDR3 nucleotides are TGTGCCAGCAGCTTGGTGGGCAGGGAGGTGGATGAGCAGTTCTTC. The full variable domain, in which reference TRBV5-6 and TRBJ2-1 provide the parts outside the CDR3, is DAGVTQSPTHLIKTRGQQVTLRCSPKSGHDTVSWYQQALGQGPQFIFQYYEEEERQRGNFPDRFSGHQFPNYSSELNVNALLLGDSALYLCASSLVGREVDEQFFGPGTRLTVL.